This is a list of T cell receptor beta chains from one sample in a study of blood T cell repertoires in COVID-19. Assay: immunoSEQ multiplex PCR; the TCRdb copy retains only in-frame clones and omits some. Among about 240,000 clones listed, about 89% were seen once. Sequencing used PBMCs or T cells enriched from blood (not recorded which). The receptors here all came from a woman between 25 and 40 years old who had recovered from COVID-19. Both conserved end residues are part of each CDR3. The order of the fields is clone size, J gene, D gene, V gene, CDR3 protein, CDR3 DNA. A D gene is named only where the DNA matches it firmly. Only part of the rows carry a size: once, few, many, or a class if the clone is expanded.

- | TRBJ2-3 | - | TRBV3-1/TRBV3-2 | CASSQGRSFHSTDTQYF | TGTGCCAGCAGCCAAGGCCGTAGCTTTCACAGCACAGATACGCAGTATTTT
- | TRBJ2-1 | TRBD1 | TRBV19 | CASSITGGKNEQFF | TGTGCCAGTAGTATCACAGGGGGGAAGAATGAGCAGTTCTTC
- | TRBJ2-6 | - | TRBV24-1 | CATGASGANVLTF | TGTGCCACTGGGGCCTCTGGGGCCAACGTCCTGACTTTC
- | TRBJ1-5 | TRBD1 | TRBV19 | CASSNSRDRGGRGQHF | TGTGCCAGTAGTAACAGCCGGGACAGGGGAGGTAGAGGCCAGCATTTT
- | TRBJ2-1 | - | TRBV9 | CASSSEAGSYNEQFF | TGTGCCAGCAGTTCCGAAGCGGGCTCCTACAATGAGCAGTTCTTC
- | TRBJ2-7 | - | TRBV11-2 | CASSLEVHGATNEQYF | TGTGCCAGCAGCTTAGAGGTCCATGGGGCTACGAACGAGCAGTACTTC
- | TRBJ2-1 | TRBD2 | TRBV5-1 | CASSFSSGIVNEQFF | TGCGCCAGCAGCTTTTCTAGCGGGATAGTCAATGAGCAGTTCTTC
- | TRBJ1-1 | TRBD1 | TRBV28 | CASRPTGATEAFF | TGTGCCAGCAGGCCGACAGGGGCCACTGAAGCTTTCTTT
once | TRBJ1-1 | TRBD1 | TRBV3-1/TRBV3-2 | CASSGQGNTEAFF | TGTGCCAGCAGTGGACAGGGGAACACTGAAGCTTTCTTT
few | TRBJ2-1 | - | TRBV29-1 | CSVGAEIQFF | TGCAGCGTTGGCGCGGAGATCCAGTTCTTC
- | TRBJ2-7 | - | TRBV7-8 | CASSLGLGRDYEQYF | TGTGCCAGCAGCTTAGGACTAGGCCGGGACTACGAGCAGTACTTC
- | TRBJ1-2 | - | TRBV27 | CASSYTGDDYGYTF | TGTGCCAGCAGTTATACAGGCGACGACTATGGCTACACCTTC
- | TRBJ1-1 | - | TRBV3-1/TRBV3-2 | CASSQRGANTEAFF | TGTGCCAGCAGCCAACGGGGTGCGAACACTGAAGCTTTCTTT
- | TRBJ2-5 | TRBD2 | TRBV9 | CASSVGLAGDGVESERQETQYF | TGTGCCAGCAGCGTAGGACTAGCGGGAGACGGGGTAGAAAGCGAGCGCCAAGAGACCCAGTACTTC
- | TRBJ2-3 | - | TRBV2 | CASSVRELDTQYF | TGTGCCAGCAGTGTCCGGGAGTTAGATACGCAGTATTTT
- | TRBJ2-3 | - | TRBV5-1 | CASSSGYGTDDTQYF | TGCGCCAGCAGCTCGGGATACGGGACTGACGATACGCAGTATTTT
- | TRBJ1-1 | - | TRBV11-3 | CASSYRVDTEAFF | TGTGCCAGCAGCTACAGGGTTGACACTGAAGCTTTCTTT
- | TRBJ2-7 | TRBD2 | TRBV27 | CASSFGRTYEQYF | TGTGCCAGCAGTTTCGGGAGGACCTACGAGCAGTACTTC
- | TRBJ2-3 | - | TRBV11-2 | CASSLDFRRRELSTDTQYF | TGTGCCAGCAGCTTGGACTTTAGGCGGAGAGAACTAAGCACAGATACGCAGTATTTT
- | TRBJ2-2 | - | TRBV7-2 | CASSLSRLTGELFF | TGTGCCAGCAGCTTATCAAGACTAACCGGGGAGCTGTTTTTT
- | TRBJ1-1 | - | TRBV3-1/TRBV3-2 | CASSQVAGTEAFF | TGTGCCAGCAGCCAAGTTGCGGGGACTGAAGCTTTCTTT
- | TRBJ2-7 | TRBD1 | TRBV7-8 | CASSFDRGPDEQYF | TGTGCCAGCAGCTTTGACAGGGGGCCTGACGAGCAGTACTTC
- | TRBJ1-2 | - | TRBV6-5 | CASSYGPTGVTYGYTF | TGTGCCAGCAGTTACGGCCCGACAGGCGTTACGTATGGCTACACCTTC
- | TRBJ2-7 | TRBD1 | TRBV7-3 | CASSENRGGQYEQYF | TGTGCCAGCAGCGAAAACAGGGGTGGTCAGTACGAGCAGTACTTC
- | TRBJ2-2 | TRBD1 | TRBV27 | CASSILTGESTGELFF | TGTGCCAGCAGTATCTTGACAGGGGAGAGCACCGGGGAGCTGTTTTTT
- | TRBJ2-3 | - | TRBV28 | CASSLRKAAVTQYF | TGTGCCAGCAGCCTCCGGAAGGCGGCGGTTACGCAGTATTTT
- | TRBJ2-5 | - | TRBV7-2 | CASSLTVGPGGKETQYF | TGTGCCAGCAGCTTAACGGTCGGGCCTGGGGGGAAAGAGACCCAGTACTTC
once | TRBJ2-1 | - | TRBV7-2 | CASSPSWVAGYNEQFF | TGTGCCAGCAGCCCCTCTTGGGTAGCTGGATACAATGAGCAGTTCTTC
- | TRBJ1-2 | - | TRBV4-1 | CASSLDTLNYGYTF | TGCGCCAGCAGCCTGGACACGCTTAACTATGGCTACACCTTC
once | TRBJ2-1 | TRBD2 | TRBV28 | CASSLSILAGVRYNEQFF | TGTGCCAGCAGTTTATCAATCCTAGCGGGAGTAAGATACAATGAGCAGTTCTTC
- | TRBJ1-5 | TRBD1 | TRBV30 | CACDRGNQPQHF | TGTGCCTGTGACAGGGGCAACCAGCCCCAGCATTTT
- | TRBJ1-1 | - | TRBV27 | CASSMYAITEAFF | TGTGCCAGCTCAATGTATGCTATCACTGAAGCTTTCTTT
- | TRBJ2-2 | - | TRBV24-1 | CATSDPWGGSNTGELFF | TGTGCCACCAGTGATCCTTGGGGCGGATCGAACACCGGGGAGCTGTTTTTT
- | TRBJ2-5 | TRBD2 | TRBV4-3 | CASSRTVRTSGTSGETQYF | TGCGCCAGCAGCCGAACGGTGAGGACTAGCGGGACGTCGGGAGAGACCCAGTACTTC
- | TRBJ2-1 | TRBD2 | TRBV30 | CAWRGSGTASGQFF | TGTGCCTGGAGGGGAAGCGGGACCGCATCGGGGCAGTTCTTC
once | TRBJ2-1 | TRBD2 | TRBV3-1/TRBV3-2 | CASSPPLAGVPNEQFF | TGTGCCAGCAGCCCACCCCTAGCGGGGGTCCCCAATGAGCAGTTCTTC
once | TRBJ1-2 | - | TRBV3-1/TRBV3-2 | CASSQNADTYGYTF | TGTGCCAGCAGCCAAAATGCAGATACGTATGGCTACACCTTC
- | TRBJ1-5 | TRBD1 | TRBV13 | CASSLGSGGPQHF | TGTGCCAGCAGCTTAGGTTCAGGGGGGCCCCAGCATTTT
- | TRBJ1-1 | TRBD1 | TRBV5-1 | CASSYDRGDTEAFF | TGCGCCAGCAGCTACGACAGGGGAGACACTGAAGCTTTCTTT
once | TRBJ2-5 | TRBD2 | TRBV19 | CASSSGSQETQYF | TGTGCCAGTAGTAGCGGGAGTCAGGAGACCCAGTACTTC
once | TRBJ1-2 | - | TRBV28 | CASSPNTGNYGYTF | TGTGCCAGCAGTCCGAACACGGGAAACTATGGCTACACCTTC
- | TRBJ1-5 | - | TRBV2 | CASNWDWGQPQHF | TGTGCCAGCAACTGGGACTGGGGTCAGCCCCAGCATTTT
- | TRBJ1-2 | - | TRBV28 | CASTDGGFDGYTF | TGTGCCAGCACTGATGGGGGGTTCGATGGCTACACCTTC
- | TRBJ2-7 | TRBD2 | TRBV5-6 | CASSGRLAGSYEQYF | TGTGCCAGCAGCGGCCGACTAGCGGGGTCCTACGAGCAGTACTTC
- | TRBJ1-1 | - | TRBV29-1 | CSDTEAFF | TGCAGCGACACGGAAGCTTTCTTT
- | TRBJ1-2 | TRBD1 | TRBV7-2 | CASSPGQGAHYGYTF | TGTGCCAGCAGCCCGGGACAGGGGGCCCACTATGGCTACACCTTC
- | TRBJ2-7 | - | TRBV7-3 | CASSLSPGEGYEQYF | TGTGCCAGCAGCTTATCCCCAGGGGAGGGGTACGAGCAGTACTTC
- | TRBJ1-2 | - | TRBV6-4 | CASSDSEGGSKYTF | TGTGCCAGCAGTGACTCCGAAGGAGGGTCTAAGTACACCTTC
- | TRBJ1-4 | - | TRBV18 | CASSSRPEGGEKLFF | TGTGCCAGCTCATCCCGACCTGAGGGTGGTGAAAAACTGTTTTTT
- | TRBJ2-5 | TRBD1 | TRBV11-2 | CASSLRGTVWKKETQYF | TGTGCCAGCAGCTTAAGAGGGACAGTCTGGAAGAAAGAGACCCAGTACTTC